The present T cell receptor (beta chain) was sequenced within a study of OX40 agonist ivuxolimab in advanced cancers. Study-wide context: Ivuxolimab was an agonistic, fully human IgG2 monoclonal antibody directed against OX40 (CD134), a costimulatory receptor. A male proportion of 70% to 90% and a mean age of 60 years, ranging from 23 to 79, were recorded for the dose-escalation cohort. Of the approximately 50 patients in dose escalation, 19 had hepatocellular carcinoma, around 15 had melanoma, 9 had renal cell carcinoma and 9 had head and neck cancer. Intravenous ivuxolimab was administered to patients every 2 weeks at six dose levels: 0.01, 0.1, 0.3, 1.5, 3 and 10 mg/kg. Partial responses occurred in three dose-escalation patients, of whom one had hepatocellular carcinoma and two had cutaneous melanoma. The paper covers the monotherapy dose-escalation part of the phase I ivuxolimab trial, which included N ≈ 50 patients. Patients were allowed to have had prior anti-PD-1, anti-PD-L1 or anti-CTLA-4 therapy, and around two fifths of the dose-escalation patients had been treated with checkpoint inhibitors. The purpose of peripheral TCRbeta sequencing was to test whether ivuxolimab changed TCR sequence diversity and led to clonal T-cell expansion.

Study-level results and caveats: After ivuxolimab, expanded clones were on average more numerous among CD8+ T cells than among CD4+ T cells. Low levels of normalized T-cell clonal expansion were also shown by some nonresponding patients. Which antigens the clonally expanded peripheral T cells were specific for was not determined. In the 0.1-3.0 mg/kg groups, partial responders were among the patients with the lowest normalized peripheral clonal expansion, particularly in CD8+ T cells. At doses of 0.1 to 3.0 mg/kg, clonal expansion of both CD4+ and CD8+ blood T cells was observed from baseline to week 6.

The CDR3 covers 16 residues, taking in both the cysteine and the phenylalanine. Of all the DNA, just the CDR3 is kept, 48 bases in frame from base 1. The germline V gene (reference sequence) sets CDR1 to LNHNV and CDR2 to YYDKDF. Genomic DNA was extracted from sorted cells for sequencing of the TCRbeta CDR3 region. The immunoSEQ Assay was used for sequencing of TCRbeta CDR3 regions. TCRdb retrieved this table from immuneACCESS and kept in-frame rearrangements only. Not all clones are present; in checked studies, unresolved V genes account for under half, and no reason is known for the remainder. Within this sample are over 65,000 clones, with about 82% of them counted one time only. The ten most abundant clones make up 6.5% of the sample. The trial excluded patients who had a history of autoimmune disease or were on systemic immunosuppression. Peripheral blood for TCR sequencing was collected from all dose cohorts at baseline, on cycle 4 day 1, and on cycle 7 day 1. The samples were taken from a phase I, first-in-human, multicenter, open-label dose-escalation trial of ivuxolimab. Adults with locally advanced or metastatic head and neck squamous cell, hepatocellular, melanoma or renal cell carcinoma were enrolled in the trial. CD4+ and CD8+ T cells were sorted separately from peripheral blood before TCR sequencing.

Turning to this clone: The antigen it binds to is not known. The sample holds no much larger clone one base away, and base qualities are not on file.

This TCR was sampled from an adult with an advanced solid tumor such as melanoma, head and neck, liver or kidney cancer. The chain couples TRBV15 to TRBJ2-3; 12 middle bases align to TRBD2. Sequenced here: CD4+ or CD8+ T cells sorted from blood, sampled in a trial of the OX40 agonist ivuxolimab. The CDR3 reads CRPQLAGGGDTDTQYF. In nucleotide form, the sequence is TGTCGTCCGCAACTAGCGGGAGGTGGAGACACAGATACGCAGTATTTT.